The 5 T cell receptor beta chains below come from one sample, sequenced in a study of T cells in Graves' hyperthyroidism and ophthalmopathy. RNA transcripts were the template for amplifying TCR beta CDR3 regions. A first-round RT-PCR of the TCR CDR3 used the HTBI primer set. TCRdb processed the multiplex PCR reads anew with MiXCR; each CDR3 protein has one entry. The table lists 250,000 to 400,000 distinct CDR3 sequences, around 13% of them singletons. Sequencing input: blood. Every receptor here comes from a woman between 40 and 50 years old with Graves' ophthalmopathy.

This clonotype was recorded a few times. The rearrangement uses TRBV10-3 and TRBJ2-7, with 9 nucleotides matching TRBD2. There are 14 residues in the CDR3. Trimming at V came to 5 bases and at J to 4 bases, leaving 6 bases not matched to a gene. Germline CDR1 and CDR2: ENHRY and SYGVKD. The DNA of the CDR3 is TGTGCCATCAGTACGCGGGGGGGAATTTACGAGCAGTACTTC. This gives the protein CAISTRGGIYEQYF.

The V gene is TRBV5-8, the J gene TRBJ1-2; 9 nucleotides line up with TRBD1. Germline V gene sequence: CDR1 SGHTS, CDR2 YDEGEE. After removal of 5 bases from V and 11 bases from J, the junction contained 16 bases not matched to a gene. The CDR3 covers 15 residues. The CDR3 loop is CASRGVRSQGARYTF. Written as DNA, the CDR3 is TGTGCCAGCAGGGGGGTTCGCTCACAGGGGGCGCGGTACACCTTC. Complete variable domain (other parts from reference TRBV5-8 and TRBJ1-2): EAGVTQSPTHLIKTRGQQATLRCSPISGHTSVYWYQQALGLGLQFLLWYDEGEERNRGNFPPRFSGRQFPNYSSELNVNALELEDSALYLCASRGVRSQGARYTFGSGTRLTVV.

The chain joins TRBV6-6 to TRBJ2-7, with D possibly matching TRBD2 (7 bases). V lost 2 bases and J lost 6, with 11 bases in between. CDR1 is MNHNY, CDR2 SVGAGI, per germline (reference sequence). The CDR3 sequence is 13 residues long. The CDR3 bases are TGTGCCAGCAGTTACAGTGCGGGGGCCGAGCAGTACTTC. As protein: CASSYSAGAEQYF.

In its sample, this clonotype was seen many times. The chain has TRBV28 and TRBJ2-5; TRBD2 agrees at 12 bases. J gave up 1 base and V 4 bases, and 7 bases lay outside the gene matches. CDR3 length: 17 residues. Germline V gene data show CDR1 as MDHEN and CDR2 as SYDVKM. Written as DNA, the CDR3 is TGTGCCAGCAGTTCTAGCGGGGGGGGATTGTCCCAAGAGACCCAGTACTTC. Translated, it gives CASSSSGGGLSQETQYF.

A word on this clonotype: Possible read error: a much larger clone is one base away. The chain couples TRBV5-6 to TRBJ2-1; perhaps D is TRBD1 or TRBD2 (5 bases each). CDR1 and CDR2 from the germline V gene are SGHDT and YYEEEE. The CDR3 consists of 14 residues. The CDR3 DNA reads as TGTGCCAGCAGCTTGTGGGACGCGGGCAATGAGCAGCTCTTC. It translates to CASSLWDAGNEQLF.